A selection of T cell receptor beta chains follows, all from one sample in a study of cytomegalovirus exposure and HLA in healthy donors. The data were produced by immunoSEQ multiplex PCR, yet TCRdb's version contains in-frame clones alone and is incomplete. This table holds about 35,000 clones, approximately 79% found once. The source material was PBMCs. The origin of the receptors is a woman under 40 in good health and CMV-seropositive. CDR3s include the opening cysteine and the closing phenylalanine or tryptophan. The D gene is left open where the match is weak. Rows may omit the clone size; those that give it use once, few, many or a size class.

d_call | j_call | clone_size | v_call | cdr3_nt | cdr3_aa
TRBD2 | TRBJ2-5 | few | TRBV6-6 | TGTGCCAGCAGTAATAGCGGGAGGGAAGAGACCCAGTACTTC | CASSNSGREETQYF
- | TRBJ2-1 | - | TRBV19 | TGTGCCAGTAGTATTGGACAGGAGCAGTTCTTC | CASSIGQEQFF
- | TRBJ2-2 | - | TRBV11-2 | TGTGCCAGCAGCTTCCCTAGAGACACCGGGGAGCTGTTTTTT | CASSFPRDTGELFF
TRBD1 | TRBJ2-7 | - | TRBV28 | TGTGCCAGCAGTTTCGGGGGACAGGGCCATCACTCACAGTACTTC | CASSFGGQGHHSQYF
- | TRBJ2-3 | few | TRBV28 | TGTGCCAGCAGTTTAATGGTGGCTAGCGCCTATAGCACAGATACGCAGTATTTT | CASSLMVASAYSTDTQYF
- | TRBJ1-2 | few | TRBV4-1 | TGCGCCAGCAGCCAAACCAGGGACTATAACTATGGCTACACCTTC | CASSQTRDYNYGYTF
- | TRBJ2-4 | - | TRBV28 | TGTGCCAGCAGTATACAACAGGGTGCCATTCAGTACTTC | CASSIQQGAIQYF
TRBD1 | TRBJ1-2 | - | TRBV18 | TGTGCCAGCTCAGGAAACAGGGGAAGCTACACCTTC | CASSGNRGSYTF
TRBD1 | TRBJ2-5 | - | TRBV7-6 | TGTGCCAGCAGCTTAGTACGGACAGGTCGCGAGACCCAGTACTTC | CASSLVRTGRETQYF
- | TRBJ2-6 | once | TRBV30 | TGTGCCTGGAGTTCCCGGGACTTCCTCTCTGGGGCCAACGTCCTGACTTTC | CAWSSRDFLSGANVLTF
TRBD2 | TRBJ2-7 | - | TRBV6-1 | TGTGCCAGCAGTGATGAGCTAGCGGGAGGGTACGAGCAGTACTTC | CASSDELAGGYEQYF
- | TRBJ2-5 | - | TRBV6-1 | TGTGCCAGCAGATTTGGTCCCAGCGGAGAGACCCAGTACTTC | CASRFGPSGETQYF
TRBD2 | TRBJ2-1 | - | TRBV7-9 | TGTTCCAGCAGCTTACCCGACGGGACTAGCGGGAGATCATACAATGAGCAGTTCTTC | CSSSLPDGTSGRSYNEQFF
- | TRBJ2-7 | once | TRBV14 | TGTGCCAGCAGCCAAGAGAGGGTGAGCGAGCAGTACTTC | CASSQERVSEQYF
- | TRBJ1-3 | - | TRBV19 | TGTGCCAGTAGTTCGGGTTACACCATATATTTT | CASSSGYTIYF
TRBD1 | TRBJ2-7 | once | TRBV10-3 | TGTGCCATCAGTGAGAAGGACAGGGGATTCTACGAGCAGTACTTC | CAISEKDRGFYEQYF
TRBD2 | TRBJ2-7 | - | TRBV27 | TGTGCCGGACCGCGGGGGGGCTACGAGCAGTACTTC | CAGPRGGYEQYF
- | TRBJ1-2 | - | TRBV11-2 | TGTGCCAGCAGCCGCGGGTCTGGCTACACCTTC | CASSRGSGYTF
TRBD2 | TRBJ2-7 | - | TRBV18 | TGTGCCAGCTCATCGGTAGCGGGGGGGCCTTACGAGCAGTACTTC | CASSSVAGGPYEQYF
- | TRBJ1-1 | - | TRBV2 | TGTGCCAGCAGTTCCCTGCCAGGGGAAGTGGGTGAAGCTTTCTTT | CASSSLPGEVGEAFF
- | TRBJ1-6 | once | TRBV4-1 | TGCGCCAGCAGCCAAGAACCCCAGGGGTTGCATTCACCCCTCCACTTT | CASSQEPQGLHSPLHF
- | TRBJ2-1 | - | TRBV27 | TGTGCCAGCAGTTTAGGTCTTACGGGAGTGTACAATGAGCAGTTCTTC | CASSLGLTGVYNEQFF
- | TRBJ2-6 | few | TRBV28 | TGTGCCAGCAGTATCCACAGCTCTGGGGCCAACGTCCTGACTTTC | CASSIHSSGANVLTF
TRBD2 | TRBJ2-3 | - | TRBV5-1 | TGCGCCAGCAGCTTGCTAGCGGGAGCGGCAGATACGCAGTATTTT | CASSLLAGAADTQYF
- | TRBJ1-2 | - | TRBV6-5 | TGTGCCAGCAGTTACGGTGACACGTTCGATGGCTACCCCTTC | CASSYGDTFDGYPF
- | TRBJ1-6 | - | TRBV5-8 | TGTGCCAGCAGCGCCGCCCCCCGGGGGGATTCACCCCTCCACTTT | CASSAAPRGDSPLHF
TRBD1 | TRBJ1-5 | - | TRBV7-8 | TGTGCCAGCAGCTCTGGACAGGGTCCGTGGCAGCCCCAGCATTTT | CASSSGQGPWQPQHF
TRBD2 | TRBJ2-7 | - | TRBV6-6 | TGTGCCAGCAGTTCCGGACTAGCGGGGGCCCCAGGGGAGCAGTACTTC | CASSSGLAGAPGEQYF
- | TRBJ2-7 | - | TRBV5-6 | TGTGCCAGCAGCTTGAGAGGGCTTGGGCACGAGCAGTACTTC | CASSLRGLGHEQYF
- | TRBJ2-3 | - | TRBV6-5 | TGTGCCAGCAGTTACGAGTCCAGGAGCACAGATACGCAGTATTTT | CASSYESRSTDTQYF
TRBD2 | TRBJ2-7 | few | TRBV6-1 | TGTGCCAGCAGTGGGATAGGAGCGGGAGGCCACTCCTACGAGCAGTACTTC | CASSGIGAGGHSYEQYF
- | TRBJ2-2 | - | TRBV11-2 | TGTGCCAGCACAGGCACCGGGGAGCTGTTTTTT | CASTGTGELFF
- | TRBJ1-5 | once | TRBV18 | TGTGCCAGCTCACCTCAGGAGGGTAACCAGCCCCAGCATTTT | CASSPQEGNQPQHF
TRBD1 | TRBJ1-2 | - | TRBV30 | TGTGCCTGGAATACAGGGGCTCCGTATGGCTACACCTTC | CAWNTGAPYGYTF
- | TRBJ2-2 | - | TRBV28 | TGTGCCAGCAGTTTACCCGACAGTAGCGGAAGGTGGGGGACCCCGAACACCGGGGAGCTGTTTTTT | CASSLPDSSGRWGTPNTGELFF
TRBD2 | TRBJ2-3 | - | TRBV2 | TGTGCCAGCACCCAGGGTCGGGGGGGCCAAGTTACGCAGTATTTT | CASTQGRGGQVTQYF
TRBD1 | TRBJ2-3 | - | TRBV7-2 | TGTGCCAGCAGCTTTGAAGGACAGGGCACAGATACGCAGTATTTT | CASSFEGQGTDTQYF
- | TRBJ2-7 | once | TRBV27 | TGTGCCAGCAGCACCGAGACAGGCACCTCCTACGAGCAGTACTTC | CASSTETGTSYEQYF
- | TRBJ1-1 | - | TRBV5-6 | TGTGCCAGCAGCTTGGGGCCAGGGGACACTGAAGCTTTCTTT | CASSLGPGDTEAFF
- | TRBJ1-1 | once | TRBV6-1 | TGTGCCAGCAGGGGGAGGGAGGGTCTCGCTGAAGCTTTCTTT | CASRGREGLAEAFF
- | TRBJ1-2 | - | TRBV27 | TGTGCCAGCACCACTCCACCCTCGGGCTACACCTTC | CASTTPPSGYTF
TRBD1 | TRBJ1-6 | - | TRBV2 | TGTGCCAGCTCGATAGGGACAGGGTTGTATTCACCCCTCCACTTT | CASSIGTGLYSPLHF
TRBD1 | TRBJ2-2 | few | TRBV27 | TGTGCCAGCAGTTCCCCCAGGACAGGGAACACCGGGGAGCTGTTTTTT | CASSSPRTGNTGELFF